The next 6 T cell receptor beta chains were all read from a single sample in a study of OX40 agonist ivuxolimab in advanced cancers. Libraries were made using the immunoSEQ multiplex PCR assay. Drawn from immuneACCESS, this table holds only the in-frame rearrangements with V and J called that TCRdb kept. Clones are partly lost; checked studies trace under half to an unresolved V gene and leave the rest unexplained. Within this sample are more than 80,000 clones, with 90% to 95% of them counted one time only. 0.26% of the sample goes to the ten largest clones. The sample in question was CD4+ or CD8+ T cells sorted from blood, obtained in a trial of the OX40 agonist ivuxolimab. The receptors come from an adult with an advanced solid tumor such as melanoma, head and neck, liver or kidney cancer.

The chain carries TRBV4-3 and TRBJ1-3; the D is unclear. V lost 0 bases and J lost 2, with 14 bases in between. This CDR3 comprises 17 residues. The V gene's germline CDR1 is LGHNA and CDR2 YSLEER. The CDR3 region has the DNA TGCGCCAGCAGCCAAGAAGGTTATGGGCCGACTGGAAACACCATATATTTT. Residues: CASSQEGYGPTGNTIYF.

This clone was counted once. The chain joins TRBV14 to TRBJ2-3; 12 bases agree with TRBD2. This CDR3 has 20 amino acids. Unmatched junction bases numbered 15, after V lost 1 base and J lost 4 bases. Germline assignment: CDR1 SGHDN and CDR2 FVKESK. CDR3 sequence reads: CASSQAALTSGRVLPDTQYF. The CDR3 DNA follows: TGTGCCAGCAGCCAAGCGGCCTTGACTAGCGGGAGAGTTTTGCCAGATACGCAGTATTTT.

V gene TRBV6-5 combines with J gene TRBJ1-2, with 10 bases aligning to TRBD1. Germline-derived CDR1 and CDR2 are MNHEY and SVGAGI. V gave up 2 bases and J gave up 13 bases; unmatched junction bases: 13. This CDR3 region has 15 residues. For the CDR3, the DNA is TGTGCCAGCAGTTACCGGACAGGGGGAGACCACTTCGGCACCTTC. Its protein is CASSYRTGGDHFGTF.

The genes are TRBV28 and TRBJ1-1; D not resolved. Germline values: CDR1 MDHEN, CDR2 SYDVKM. V shed 2 bases and J shed 2 bases, with 9 bases lying between them. This CDR3 contains 14 residues. This CDR3 is CASSLRQANTEAFF. The CDR3 coding sequence is TGTGCCAGCAGTTTAAGGCAAGCTAACACTGAAGCTTTCTTT.

The chain links TRBV9 to TRBJ2-1, with TRBD2 matching over 9 bases. The CDR3 has 15 amino acids. Germline V gives CDR1 SGDLS, CDR2 YYNGEE. V trimming: 3 bases; J trimming: 0 bases; junction bases outside the gene matches: 1. The CDR3 reads CASSATSGSYNEQFF. Here the CDR3 DNA reads TGTGCCAGCAGCGCGACTAGCGGCTCCTACAATGAGCAGTTCTTC.

This clone occurred once. V gene TRBV6-1 combines with J gene TRBJ2-1, with 7 bases identical to TRBD2. Losses at the gene ends were 4 bases for V and 2 bases for J; bases not matched to a gene: 5. The CDR3 has 15 residues. Looked up from germline, CDR1 is MNHNS and CDR2 is SASEGT. The DNA of the CDR3 is TGTGCCAGCAGTGGCGGGAGTCCCGCCTACAATGAGCAGTTCTTC. Protein sequence: CASSGGSPAYNEQFF.